Following are 14 T cell receptor beta chains from one sample sequenced in a study of graft-versus-host responses after intestinal transplantation. Clones were read by immunoSEQ multiplex PCR, and TCRdb kept only the in-frame ones, dropping some. The sample holds tens of thousands of clones, about 93% seen once. Their antigens remain unidentified. The material was unstimulated CD8+ T cells sorted from spleen or lymph node cells, obtained before intestinal transplant. The receptors come from a human donor who received an intestinal transplant.

This sequence joins TRBV18 and TRBJ1-3, with 9 bases that match TRBD1. J was trimmed by 0 bases and V by 2 bases; bases with no gene match: 8. CDR3 length: 18 residues. Germline V gives CDR1 KGHSH, CDR2 LQKENI. The CDR3 spells CASSPGGTGNSSGNTIYF. CDR3 nucleotide sequence: TGTGCCAGCTCACCAGGAGGGACAGGGAATAGCTCTGGAAACACCATATATTTT.

The CDR3 reads CASSSLRDTAYEQYF. For the CDR3, the DNA is TGTGCCAGCAGCTCATTACGGGACACCGCCTACGAGCAGTACTTC. The genes are TRBV7-9 and TRBJ2-7; the D gene is possibly TRBD1 (6 bases). Trimming removed 4 bases at V and 2 bases at J, with 15 bases between. This CDR3 is 15 amino acids long. CDR1 is SEHNR, CDR2 FQNEAQ, per germline (reference sequence).

This chain uses TRBV9 with TRBJ2-7; D ambiguous. Germline CDR1 and CDR2: SGDLS and YYNGEE. The V gene lost 4 bases and the J gene lost 0 bases, with 11 bases spanning the gap. The CDR3 extends over 14 amino acids. The CDR3: CASSPKFYSYEQYF. CDR3 sequence (DNA): TGTGCCAGCAGCCCCAAGTTCTACTCCTACGAGCAGTACTTC.

The rearrangement links TRBV15 to TRBJ1-1; D is perhaps TRBD1 (5 bases). V was pared by 2 bases and J by 3 bases, with 13 bases between. This CDR3 comprises 15 residues. Germline V gene data show CDR1 as LNHNV and CDR2 as YYDKDF (reference sequence). CDR3 nucleotides: TGTGCCACCAGCAGACGGGGACTCCTGCACACTGAAGCTTTCTTT. Translation: CATSRRGLLHTEAFF. The full variable domain, completed using reference TRBV15 and TRBJ1-1, is DAMVIQNPRYQVTQFGKPVTLSCSQTLNHNVMYWYQQKSSQAPKLLFHYYDKDFNNEADTPDNFQSRRPNTSFCFLDIRSPGLGDTAMYLCATSRRGLLHTEAFFGQGTRLTVV.

J is TRBJ2-5 and V is TRBV11-3, with 13 bases fitting TRBD2. Germline-derived CDR1 and CDR2 are SGHNT and YENEEA. The CDR3 has 17 residues. V shed 5 bases and J 3 bases; nucleotides not matched to a gene: 9. The CDR3 loop reads CASSPRLAGGMKETQYF. For the CDR3, the DNA is TGTGCCAGCAGCCCCAGACTAGCGGGGGGCATGAAAGAGACCCAGTACTTC. Looking up the rest from reference TRBV11-3 and TRBJ2-5 gives the full variable domain: EAGVVQSPRYKIIEKKQPVAFWCNPISGHNTLYWYLQNLGQGPELLIRYENEEAVDDSQLPKDRFSAERLKGVDSTLKIQPAELGDSAVYLCASSPRLAGGMKETQYFGPGTRLLVL.

V gene TRBV19 combines with J gene TRBJ1-1; the D gene is possibly TRBD1 (6 bases). CDR1 and CDR2 (germline): LNHDA, SQIVND (reference sequence). Trimming took 1 base from V and 3 from J, leaving 6 bases between them. This CDR3 is built from 13 residues. This CDR3 reads CASSIAGDTEAFF. CDR3 bases: TGTGCCAGTAGTATAGCAGGGGACACTGAAGCTTTCTTT.

The genes are TRBV9 and TRBJ1-4; perhaps TRBD1 as D (5 bases). Per the germline V gene, CDR1 is SGDLS and CDR2 is YYNGEE. There are 14 residues in the CDR3. Trimming stripped 4 bases from V and 5 bases from J, with 12 bases between. The CDR3 reads CASSRSGDNEKLFF. The CDR3 DNA reads as TGTGCCAGCAGCCGAAGCGGGGACAATGAAAAACTGTTTTTT.

The CDR3 loop reads CASTRIFEAFF. In DNA form, the CDR3 reads TGTGCCAGCACCAGGATCTTTGAAGCTTTCTTT. This chain joins TRBV7-9 and TRBJ1-1; no firm D call. The germline CDR1 and CDR2 sequences are SEHNR and FQNEAQ (reference sequence). The ends were cut back, 7 bases at V and 7 bases at J, with 10 bases in the middle. The CDR3 loop spans 11 amino acids. Supplemented by reference TRBV7-9 and TRBJ1-1, the full variable domain reads DTGVSQNPRHKITKRGQNVTFRCDPISEHNRLYWYRQTLGQGPEFLTYFQNEAQLEKSRLLSDRFSAERPKGSFSTLEIQRTEQGDSAMYLCASTRIFEAFFGQGTRLTVV.

The V and J genes are TRBV11-2 and TRBJ1-1; 7 bases line up with TRBD1. In germline, CDR1 is SGHAT, CDR2 FQNNGV. CDR3 length: 15 residues. The V segment lost 5 bases and the J segment 0 bases; nucleotides outside the gene matches: 6. CDR3 loop: CASSTPTGVNTEAFF. DNA of the CDR3: TGTGCCAGCAGCACTCCAACAGGGGTGAACACTGAAGCTTTCTTT.

The CDR3 sequence: CASSILAGGVDEQFF. CDR3 sequence (DNA): TGTGCCAGTAGTATTTTAGCGGGGGGGGTGGATGAGCAGTTCTTC. The rearrangement uses TRBV19 and TRBJ2-1, with 11 bases fitting TRBD2. The junction had 6 bases not matched to a gene; V was cut back by 3 bases and J by 8 bases. In germline, CDR1 is LNHDA, CDR2 SQIVND (reference sequence). CDR3 size: 15 residues.

The chain employs TRBV25-1 and TRBJ1-6; 8 nucleotides agree with TRBD1. This CDR3 region has 15 residues. Germline assignment: CDR1 MGHDK and CDR2 SYGVNS. The J segment lost 10 bases and the V segment lost 3 bases, leaving 8 bases of the junction unmatched. This CDR3 is CASSDTAGGDSPLHF. As DNA, the CDR3 is TGTGCCAGCAGTGATACGGCAGGGGGCGACTCACCCCTCCACTTT.

V and J are TRBV12-5 and TRBJ2-1; D may be TRBD2 (5 bases). Trimming removed 0 bases at V and 15 bases at J, with 9 bases between. The CDR3 sequence is 11 residues long. Germline-derived CDR1 and CDR2 are LGHNT and FRNRAP. This CDR3 reads CASGLVSERFF. The CDR3 DNA reads as TGTGCTAGTGGTTTGGTTAGCGAACGGTTCTTC. Full variable domain (rest looked up from reference TRBV12-5 and TRBJ2-1): DARVTQTPRHKVTEMGQEVTMRCQPILGHNTVFWYRQTMMQGLELLAYFRNRAPLDDSGMPKDRFSAEMPDATLATLKIQPSEPRDSAVYFCASGLVSERFFGPGTRLTVL.

This chain links TRBV19 with TRBJ2-7, with unresolved D. The CDR3 has 14 amino acids. Trimming took 3 bases from V and 1 from J, leaving 10 bases between them. CDR1 LNHDA and CDR2 SQIVND come from the germline V gene (reference sequence). This CDR3 reads CASSIGQFSYEQYF. CDR3 nucleotide sequence: TGTGCCAGTAGTATTGGCCAGTTTTCCTACGAGCAGTACTTC. Variable domain in full (rest from reference TRBV19 and TRBJ2-7): DGGITQSPKYLFRKEGQNVTLSCEQNLNHDAMYWYRQDPGQGLRLIYYSQIVNDFQKGDIAEGYSVSREKKESFPLTVTSAQKNPTAFYLCASSIGQFSYEQYFGPGTRLTVT.

The chain uses TRBV4-1 and TRBJ2-5, with a possible D match to TRBD1 (5 bases). Germline V CDR1 and CDR2: MGHRA, YSYEKL. Trimming pared 1 base from V and 5 bases from J, leaving 14 bases between. The CDR3 sequence is 15 residues long. CDR3 nucleotide sequence: TGCGCCAGCAGCCAAGTTCTGGGTACAGGTGAGACCCAGTACTTC. This encodes CASSQVLGTGETQYF.